This T cell receptor (beta chain) is drawn from a study of blood T cell repertoires in COVID-19. Study overall: The United States, Italy and Spain were the sources of the acute and convalescent COVID-19 samples.

The V gene's germline CDR1 is SEHNR and CDR2 FQNEAQ (reference sequence). The CDR3 totals 14 residues. The V gene end was trimmed by 5 bases and the J gene end by 2 bases; junction bases not matched to a gene: 4. The table came from immunoSEQ multiplex PCR; TCRdb's copy has only in-frame clones and leaves some out. The table records under 300,000 clones, less than 85% of them present only once. This receptor was taken from an elderly woman with active or convalescent COVID-19. The chain has TRBV7-9 and TRBJ1-2; 8 nucleotides align to TRBD1. The material sequenced was peripheral blood. The CDR3 DNA sequence: TGTGCCAGCAGCCCGCGGACAGGGAACTATGGCTACACCTTC. It encodes CASSPRTGNYGYTF.